These 21 T cell receptor beta chains share one sample of origin, sequenced in a study of blood T cells in healthy people across ages. The second PCR ran roughly 7 to 12 cycles with a sample-barcoded 5' primer and J-beta primers. TCRdb processed the 5' RACE reads anew with MiXCR; each CDR3 protein has one entry. The sample includes about 1.6 million distinct CDR3 sequences, about 31% of them seen just once. The sample taken for sequencing was blood. Source of these receptors: a woman aged 25 to 39 in good health.

This clonotype came up many times. This chain links TRBV10-3 with TRBJ2-7; no firm D call. The CDR3 length is 12 residues. Per germline, CDR1 ENHRY and CDR2 SYGVKD. Trimming cost V 4 bases and J 4 bases, with 8 bases left between them. The CDR3 DNA sequence: TGTGCCATCAGTGCTTCTGGGTACGAGCAGTACTTC. It specifies CAISASGYEQYF.

The rearrangement links TRBV2 to TRBJ2-5; TRBD2 is a possible D gene (5 bases). The CDR3 loop spans 14 amino acids. Germline CDR1 SNHLY, CDR2 FYNNEI. Trimming shortened V by 3 bases and J by 0 bases, and 8 bases separated the two germline ends. The CDR3 here is CASSEERNQETQYF. Here the CDR3 DNA reads TGTGCCAGCAGTGAGGAGCGGAACCAAGAGACCCAGTACTTC.

The chain combines TRBV20-1 with TRBJ2-5; 7 bases are a match to TRBD2. This CDR3 region has 16 residues. Germline V CDR1 and CDR2: DFQATT, SNEGSKA (reference sequence). Unmatched junction bases numbered 12, after V lost 0 bases and J lost 5 bases. The CDR3 DNA is TGCAGTGCTAGAGAAGGACAAGGCGGGAGATGGGAGACCCAGTACTTC. This gives the protein CSAREGQGGRWETQYF.

The chain combines TRBV13 with TRBJ2-1; D not resolved. Germline assignment: CDR1 PRHDT and CDR2 FYEKMQ (reference sequence). This CDR3 is built from 14 residues. V was clipped by 5 bases and J by 6 bases, with 14 bases between them. CDR3 bases: TGTGCCAGCAGCACTCAACGGAGCGCCAATGAGCAGTTCTTC. It translates to CASSTQRSANEQFF.

The chain carries TRBV5-1 and TRBJ2-3; TRBD2 agrees at 9 bases. After removal of 4 bases from V and 4 bases from J, the junction contained 10 bases not matched to a gene. CDR3 size: 16 residues. Looked up from germline, CDR1 is SGHRS and CDR2 is YFSETQ. The CDR3 region has the DNA TGCGCCAGCAGCCCCCGGGGTAGCGGGAGAGCAGATACGCAGTATTTT. This sequence encodes CASSPRGSGRADTQYF.

In its sample, this clonotype was seen a few times. This rearrangement joins TRBV5-6 to TRBJ2-1, with D unclear. The CDR3 runs 13 residues. Germline values: CDR1 SGHDT, CDR2 YYEEEE. V was cut by 5 bases and J by 7 bases, with 13 bases left in between. In nucleotides, the CDR3 is TGTGCCAGCAGTCTTAGCACGGATAATGAGCAGTTCTTC. This encodes CASSLSTDNEQFF.

V is TRBV29-1 and J is TRBJ2-7, with 7 positions matching TRBD1. CDR1 is SQVTM and CDR2 is ANQGSEA in the germline V gene. This CDR3 has 14 residues. J gave up 4 bases and V 3 bases, and 9 bases lay outside the gene matches. Written as DNA, the CDR3 is TGCAGCGTTGACACTACGGGACAGTCATACGAGCAGTACTTC. This translates into CSVDTTGQSYEQYF.

Notes on this clonotype: This may be a read error, as it is one base from a much larger clone. V is TRBV7-9 and J is TRBJ2-3, with 10 bases that match TRBD2. CDR1 SEHNR and CDR2 FQNEAQ come from the germline V gene (reference sequence). This CDR3 has 15 residues. In nucleotides, the CDR3 is TGTGCCAACAGCTTTCCTAGCGGGAGTACAGATACGCAGTATTTT. It specifies CANSFPSGSTDTQYF.

The chain links TRBV7-2 to TRBJ2-6; perhaps TRBD2 as D (6 bases). This CDR3 is built from 17 residues. Trimming shortened V by 5 bases and J by 4 bases, and 18 bases separated the two germline ends. CDR1 is SGHTA and CDR2 is FQGNSA in the germline V gene. CDR3 in amino acids: CASSPGGVILGANVLTF. The CDR3 region has the DNA TGTGCCAGCAGCCCTGGAGGGGTAATCTTAGGGGCCAACGTCCTGACTTTC.

This rearrangement joins TRBV3-1 to TRBJ2-3; weak D call: TRBD1 (6 bases). The CDR3 is made up of 17 amino acids. CDR1 LGHDT and CDR2 YNNKEL come from the germline V gene (reference sequence). Trimming removed 0 bases at V and 2 bases at J, with 15 bases between. The CDR3 DNA is TGTGCCAGCAGCCAAGAGGGAGACAGGCGATACACAGATACGCAGTATTTT. As protein: CASSQEGDRRYTDTQYF.

The genes are TRBV5-1 and TRBJ2-3; 10 nucleotides align to TRBD1. The CDR3 extends over 16 amino acids. Germline CDR1 and CDR2: SGHRS and YFSETQ. Trimming removed 3 bases from V and 0 bases from J; junction bases left unmatched: 4. CDR3 bases: TGCGCCAGCAGCTCGGGACAGGGGTCCAGCACAGATACGCAGTATTTT. Translated: CASSSGQGSSTDTQYF.

This clonotype was seen a handful of times. The gene calls are TRBV12-3 or TRBV12-4 and TRBJ1-4; 9 bases map to TRBD1. Unmatched junction bases numbered 4, after V lost 3 bases and J lost 8 bases. The CDR3 extends over 14 amino acids. The CDR3 region has the DNA TGTGCCAGCAGTTTCCGGGACAGGGCCGAAAAACTGTTTTTT. Its translation is CASSFRDRAEKLFF.

This sequence joins TRBV25-1 and TRBJ1-2, with no clear D. Germline CDR1 MGHDK, CDR2 SYGVNS. The germline V and J ends were trimmed by 3 bases and 6 bases, with 14 bases remaining between them. This CDR3 region has 14 residues. As DNA, the CDR3 is TGTGCCAGCAGTGACCACGGAGCACCCCATGGCTACACCTTC. Its protein product is CASSDHGAPHGYTF.

This chain connects TRBV6-2 or TRBV6-3 to TRBJ2-3; 13 positions match TRBD2. The CDR3 runs to 19 residues. V was clipped by 2 bases and J by 4 bases; unmatched bases: 12. The germline CDR1 and CDR2 sequences are MNHEY and SVGEGT. The CDR3 loop is CASSYPTSGRPQSPDTQYF. The DNA for the CDR3 is TGTGCCAGCAGTTACCCGACTAGCGGGAGGCCGCAGAGCCCAGATACGCAGTATTTT.

This clonotype has a handful of counts. The V and J genes are TRBV20-1 and TRBJ1-5; D perhaps matches TRBD1 (6 bases). V was shortened by 4 bases and J by 4 bases, with 8 bases between the two germline ends. The CDR3 has 12 amino acids. Germline-derived CDR1 and CDR2 are DFQATT and SNEGSKA (reference sequence). The CDR3 DNA reads TGCAGTGCTAAGGGGGGGAATCAGCCCCAGCATTTT. It yields the protein CSAKGGNQPQHF.

This clonotype was seen a handful of times. The chain couples TRBV9 to TRBJ1-1, with TRBD1 as a possible D gene (5 bases). This CDR3 is built from 14 residues. CDR1 is SGDLS and CDR2 is YYNGEE in the germline V gene. The ends were cut back, 4 bases at V and 5 bases at J, with 15 bases in the middle. CDR3 DNA sequence: TGTGCCAGCAGCCTCCAGTCCCAGGGAACTGAAGCTTTCTTT. Residues: CASSLQSQGTEAFF. The variable domain in full, with the rest retrieved from reference TRBV9 and TRBJ1-1, is DSGVTQTPKHLITATGQRVTLRCSPRSGDLSVYWYQQSLDQGLQFLIQYYNGEERAKGNILERFSAQQFPDLHSELNLSSLELGDSALYFCASSLQSQGTEAFFGQGTRLTVV.

This clonotype was seen only once. The chain couples TRBV5-1 to TRBJ2-5; 15 positions match TRBD2. The CDR3 spans 19 residues. Germline CDR1 SGHRS, CDR2 YFSETQ. Germline trimming cut 4 bases from V and 1 base from J; bases unmatched to any gene: 11. The CDR3 here is CASSPGLAGGKGAQETQYF. In nucleotides, the CDR3 is TGCGCCAGCAGCCCCGGACTAGCGGGGGGGAAGGGTGCCCAAGAGACCCAGTACTTC.

This clonotype showed up just a few times. The chain uses TRBV29-1 and TRBJ1-1; D may be TRBD1 (5 bases). The CDR3 is 14 residues long. Trimming stripped 1 base from V and 1 base from J, with 10 bases between. The germline V gene encodes CDR1 SQVTM and CDR2 ANQGSEA. The CDR3 spells CSVEVPGRNTEAFF. In DNA form, the CDR3 reads TGCAGCGTTGAAGTCCCAGGGCGGAACACTGAAGCTTTCTTT.

The CDR3 DNA follows: TGTGCCAGCAGCCAGGCGTCGCTAGCGGGAGACAATGAGCAGTTCTTC. This encodes CASSQASLAGDNEQFF. The V and J genes are TRBV4-2 and TRBJ2-1; TRBD2 aligns across 10 bases. The V segment lost 3 bases and the J segment 5 bases; nucleotides outside the gene matches: 7. Germline V gene data show CDR1 as LGHNA and CDR2 as YNFKEQ. The length of the CDR3 is 16 residues.

The gene calls are TRBV19 and TRBJ2-5, with 12 bases matching TRBD2. The germline V gene encodes CDR1 LNHDA and CDR2 SQIVND (reference sequence). Unmatched junction bases numbered 9, after V lost 5 bases and J lost 2 bases. The CDR3 is made up of 17 amino acids. CDR3 sequence reads: CASSPRTSGTRQETQYF. The CDR3 coding sequence is TGTGCCAGTAGTCCGCGGACTAGCGGGACCAGACAAGAGACCCAGTACTTC. Supplemented by reference TRBV19 and TRBJ2-5, the full variable domain reads DGGITQSPKYLFRKEGQNVTLSCEQNLNHDAMYWYRQDPGQGLRLIYYSQIVNDFQKGDIAEGYSVSREKKESFPLTVTSAQKNPTAFYLCASSPRTSGTRQETQYFGPGTRLLVL.

Many counts were recorded for this clonotype. The chain recombines TRBV18 with TRBJ2-5; unclear D gene. The germline V and J ends were trimmed by 8 bases and 0 bases, with 13 bases remaining between them. The CDR3 length is 14 residues. CDR1 is KGHSH, CDR2 LQKENI, per germline. CDR3 nucleotide sequence: TGTGCCAGCAGTCCGGCCGGGTACCAAGAGACCCAGTACTTC. Its protein is CASSPAGYQETQYF.